This T cell receptor (beta chain) is from a study of blood T cell repertoires in COVID-19. This clone came up a few times. Clones were read by immunoSEQ multiplex PCR, and TCRdb kept only the in-frame ones, dropping some. The sample consists of about 330,000 clones, about 82% of them appearing once. V was shortened by 1 base and J by 5 bases, with 6 bases between the two germline ends. Germline V gives CDR1 MGHRA, CDR2 YSYEKL. This CDR3 region has 13 residues. The V and J genes are TRBV4-1 and TRBJ2-1; the D gene is possibly TRBD2 (5 bases). The clonotype was recovered from a human donor in a cohort sampled during active COVID-19. The sequencing input was peripheral blood. CDR3 sequence: CASSQGGDNEQFF. CDR3 DNA sequence: TGCGCCAGCAGCCAAGGGGGAGACAATGAGCAGTTCTTC.